This entry lists 26 T cell receptor beta chains sequenced from one sample in a study of spatial heterogeneity in lung cancer. Time point denoted: blood at routine non-recurrence follow-up after resection. TCRdb called the 5' RACE reads again in MiXCR, with one record for every CDR3 protein. This sample yields 110,000 or so distinct CDR3 sequences, of which 10% to 13% are seen a single time; approximately 25% belongs to the top ten. The sequencing used PBMCs, collected at follow-up. These receptors were obtained from a female donor with early-stage non-small cell lung cancer.

This clonotype was observed at least ten times. CDR3 nucleotide sequence: TGTGCCAGCACCTTGAACCACGGCAGCGGGGAGCTGTTTTTT. The encoded protein is CASTLNHGSGELFF. The J gene is TRBJ2-2, the V gene TRBV6-1; D ambiguous. This CDR3 contains 14 residues. V was trimmed by 7 bases and J by 7 bases, leaving 16 bases between them. Germline CDR1 is MNHNS and CDR2 is SASEGT.

This clonotype was recorded at least ten times. V and J are TRBV29-1 and TRBJ2-7, with 7 bases aligning to TRBD1. The CDR3 sequence is 13 residues long. V dropped 5 bases and J dropped 5; count of bases not matched to a gene: 9. Germline CDR1 is SQVTM and CDR2 is ANQGSEA. CDR3 coding DNA: TGCAGCGTTACGACTCGACAGGGCCACGAGCAGTACTTC. Protein: CSVTTRQGHEQYF.

The J gene is TRBJ2-1, the V gene TRBV9; TRBD2 matches 13 bases. The V gene end was trimmed by 0 bases and the J gene end by 8 bases; junction bases not matched to a gene: 14. This CDR3 is 19 amino acids long. From germline, CDR1 is SGDLS and CDR2 YYNGEE. For the CDR3, the DNA is TGTGCCAGCAGCGTAGAAACTAGCGGGAGGGCCTGGCGGGCCGATGAGCAGTTCTTC. Protein: CASSVETSGRAWRADEQFF.

This clonotype was counted ten times or more. The chain couples TRBV5-6 to TRBJ1-2; 8 bases match TRBD1. With V trimmed by 3 bases and J by 7 bases, 11 bases remained unmatched. Germline V CDR1 and CDR2: SGHDT, YYEEEE. This CDR3 has 15 residues. For the CDR3, the DNA is TGTGCCAGCAGCTATCTGACAGGGGTAGTAGGTGGCTACACCTTC. It yields the protein CASSYLTGVVGGYTF.

This clonotype was counted a few times. This rearrangement joins TRBV28 to TRBJ2-2, with TRBD1 matching over 9 bases. V dropped 5 bases and J dropped 3; count of bases not matched to a gene: 7. The CDR3 is made up of 16 amino acids. Germline V lookup: CDR1 MDHEN, CDR2 SYDVKM. CDR3 amino acids: CASSPRGTGYTGELFF. As DNA, the CDR3 is TGTGCCAGCAGTCCCCGGGGGACAGGGTACACCGGGGAGCTGTTTTTT.

In this sample, this clonotype turned up a few times. The chain combines TRBV5-1 with TRBJ2-2, with unresolved D. The V gene's germline CDR1 is SGHRS and CDR2 YFSETQ. The CDR3 spans 13 residues. V lost 0 bases and J lost 7, with 7 bases in between. The DNA of the CDR3 is TGCGCCAGCAGCTTGGTTGTAGACGGGGAGCTGTTTTTT. This codes for CASSLVVDGELFF.

This clonotype was counted many times. The V and J genes are TRBV11-2 and TRBJ2-6; D is perhaps TRBD1 (5 bases). This CDR3 spans 18 amino acids. Per the germline V gene, CDR1 is SGHAT and CDR2 is FQNNGV. V dropped 1 base and J dropped 0 bases, with 13 bases sitting between them. CDR3 nucleotide sequence: TGTGCCAGCAGCTTAGTTCTACAGGCAAACTCTGGGGCCAACGTCCTGACTTTC. Translating gives CASSLVLQANSGANVLTF. The full variable domain, rest sourced from reference TRBV11-2 and TRBJ2-6, is EAGVAQSPRYKIIEKRQSVAFWCNPISGHATLYWYQQILGQGPKLLIQFQNNGVVDDSQLPKDRFSAERLKGVDSTLKIQPAKLEDSAVYLCASSLVLQANSGANVLTFGAGSRLTVL.

In its sample, this clonotype was seen many times. The V call is TRBV3-1, the J call TRBJ2-3; 8 bases match TRBD1. After removal of 1 base from V and 4 bases from J, the junction contained 4 bases not matched to a gene. CDR3 length: 15 residues. The germline V gene encodes CDR1 LGHDT and CDR2 YNNKEL (reference sequence). CDR3 loop: CASSQGAGGPDTQYF. The CDR3 DNA is TGTGCCAGCAGCCAAGGGGCAGGGGGCCCAGATACGCAGTATTTT.

This clonotype showed up many times. The rearrangement links TRBV7-2 to TRBJ1-5; possible D gene TRBD1, 6 bases. Per the germline V gene, CDR1 is SGHTA and CDR2 is FQGNSA. The CDR3 totals 13 residues. Trimming removed 5 bases at V and 4 bases at J, with 9 bases between. In DNA form, the CDR3 reads TGTGCCAGCAGCCAACAGGGTAATCAGCCCCAGCATTTT. As protein: CASSQQGNQPQHF.

This chain links TRBV5-4 with TRBJ2-2; TRBD2 agrees at 13 bases. With V trimmed by 5 bases and J by 6 bases, 7 bases remained unmatched. This CDR3 spans 16 amino acids. Germline V gene lookup returns CDR1 SGHNT and CDR2 YYREEE (reference sequence). The CDR3 DNA reads TGTGCCAGCAGGCCTGGACTAGCGGGAGTAGCCGGGGAGCTGTTTTTT. This codes for CASRPGLAGVAGELFF.

In this sample, this clonotype turned up a few times. The V and J genes are TRBV28 and TRBJ2-7, with no clear D. V was trimmed by 6 bases and J by 0 bases, leaving 9 bases between them. In germline, CDR1 is MDHEN, CDR2 SYDVKM. The CDR3 length is 13 residues. The DNA of the CDR3 is TGTGCCAGCAGGGCAGGCGGCTCCTACGAGCAGTACTTC. Protein: CASRAGGSYEQYF.

Here the CDR3 DNA reads TGTGCCAGCAGTTCAGGACTCCTCCGGGTTACAGATACGCAGTATTTT. Translating it yields CASSSGLLRVTDTQYF. The chain employs TRBV6-5 and TRBJ2-3; D is possibly TRBD2 (5 bases). The CDR3 covers 16 residues. Germline CDR1 MNHEY, CDR2 SVGAGI. Trimming removed 4 bases from V and 3 bases from J, with 17 bases in between.

This clonotype was counted between two and nine times. V is TRBV29-1 and J is TRBJ2-3, with D perhaps assigned TRBD1 or TRBD2 (6 bases each). V lost 6 bases, J lost 2 bases, and 15 bases lay in between. This CDR3 is 14 amino acids long. CDR1 and CDR2 (germline): SQVTM, ANQGSEA. The CDR3 DNA is TGCAGCGTCGGGAGACAGGATTTCACAGATACGCAGTATTTT. This encodes CSVGRQDFTDTQYF.

V usage is TRBV28 and J usage is TRBJ1-5; D not resolved. Between the trimmed V and J ends, which lost 5 bases and 0 bases, there was a span of 17 bases. Germline V gene lookup returns CDR1 MDHEN and CDR2 SYDVKM. The length of the CDR3 is 17 residues. The CDR3 here is CASSRPGPTNSNQPQHF. The CDR3 DNA reads as TGTGCCAGCAGTCGTCCCGGGCCTACGAATAGCAATCAGCCCCAGCATTTT.

This clonotype was seen repeatedly, ten times or more. The rearrangement joins TRBV10-2 to TRBJ1-6; weak D call: TRBD1 (5 bases). Germline values: CDR1 WSHSY, CDR2 SAAADI. V dropped 2 bases and J dropped 9 bases, with 14 bases sitting between them. The CDR3 runs 15 residues. For the CDR3, the DNA is TGCGCCAGCAGTGAGGTGACTCCAAGGGGTTCACCCCTCCACTTT. Translation gives CASSEVTPRGSPLHF.

In this sample, this clonotype turned up many times. The J gene is TRBJ2-3, the V gene TRBV7-3; possible D gene TRBD2, 6 bases. Trimming took off 5 bases at V and 1 base at J, with 19 bases between the two ends. CDR3 length: 17 amino acids. Looked up from germline, CDR1 is SGHTA and CDR2 is FQGTGA. CDR3 sequence: CASSPELGRSGTDTQYF. The CDR3 nucleotides are TGTGCCAGCAGCCCAGAGCTTGGGAGGAGCGGCACAGATACGCAGTATTTT.

In its sample, this clonotype was seen a few times. CDR3 bases: TGCGCCAGCAGTCATAATTTCAGACAGACCTACAATGAGCAGTTCTTC. Translation: CASSHNFRQTYNEQFF. This chain joins TRBV4-1 and TRBJ2-1; TRBD1 might be the D (5 bases). Trimming removed 6 bases from V and 2 bases from J, with 17 bases in between. This CDR3 region has 16 residues. Germline-derived CDR1 and CDR2 are MGHRA and YSYEKL.

This clonotype appeared a few times. The V gene is TRBV5-1, the J gene TRBJ2-7, with 11 bases aligning to TRBD2. J lost 4 bases, V lost 2 bases, and 5 bases had no gene match. This CDR3 spans 15 amino acids. The germline CDR1 and CDR2 sequences are SGHRS and YFSETQ. The CDR3 here is CASSLLAGDRYEQYV. The CDR3 region has the DNA TGCGCCAGCAGCTTACTAGCGGGAGACCGATACGAGCAGTACGTC.

The V gene is TRBV12-3 or TRBV12-4, the J gene TRBJ1-1, with 9 bases matching TRBD1. The CDR3 runs to 13 residues. Trimming at V came to 8 bases and at J to 7 bases, leaving 8 bases not matched to a gene. CDR3 sequence: CASATGGYGEAFF. CDR3 nucleotides: TGTGCCAGCGCCACAGGGGGCTATGGTGAAGCTTTCTTT.

The chain combines TRBV11-3 with TRBJ1-2; 8 nucleotides match TRBD1. The CDR3 consists of 13 residues. The J segment lost 7 bases and the V segment lost 5 bases, leaving 6 bases of the junction unmatched. From germline, CDR1 is SGHNT and CDR2 YENEEA. CDR3 region: CASSQGTGVGYTF. In nucleotides, the CDR3 is TGTGCCAGCAGCCAAGGGACAGGCGTTGGCTACACCTTC.

The sample holds many counts of this clonotype. CDR3 sequence: CASRPDGGRSYEQYF. DNA of the CDR3: TGTGCCAGCAGGCCTGACGGGGGACGCTCCTACGAGCAGTACTTC. This chain connects TRBV6-5 to TRBJ2-7; D perhaps matches TRBD2 (6 bases). The CDR3 totals 15 residues. Deletions cut 6 bases from V and 0 bases from J, with 15 bases between. CDR1 and CDR2 from the germline V gene are MNHEY and SVGAGI.

In its sample, this clonotype was seen a few times. J is TRBJ1-2 and V is TRBV4-2; D not certain. Germline values: CDR1 LGHNA, CDR2 YNFKEQ. The CDR3 is made up of 17 amino acids. V gave up 0 bases and J gave up 8 bases, with 22 bases separating them. CDR3 in amino acids: CASSQDVSTSRFKGYTF. The CDR3 DNA reads TGTGCCAGCAGCCAAGATGTCTCGACGAGCAGATTCAAGGGCTACACCTTC.

This chain uses TRBV5-6 with TRBJ1-5; D uncertain. Germline V gene sequence: CDR1 SGHDT, CDR2 YYEEEE. The germline V and J ends were trimmed by 2 bases and 7 bases, with 7 bases remaining between them. The CDR3 covers 12 residues. The DNA of the CDR3 is TGTGCCAGCAGCTTCCGATACCAGCCCCAGCATTTT. The encoded protein is CASSFRYQPQHF. Full variable domain (outside the CDR3, taken from reference TRBV5-6 and TRBJ1-5): DAGVTQSPTHLIKTRGQQVTLRCSPKSGHDTVSWYQQALGQGPQFIFQYYEEEERQRGNFPDRFSGHQFPNYSSELNVNALLLGDSALYLCASSFRYQPQHFGDGTRLSIL.

The chain carries TRBV6-2 or TRBV6-3 and TRBJ2-3, with D possibly TRBD2 on 5 matching bases. This CDR3 contains 13 residues. Germline lookup yields CDR1 MNHEY and CDR2 SVGEGT. V lost 5 bases and J 7 bases, leaving 13 bases between the germline ends. CDR3: CASSMPGVNTQYF. In DNA form, the CDR3 reads TGTGCCAGCAGTATGCCCGGGGTGAATACGCAGTATTTT.

This clonotype was seen only a few times. The rearrangement joins TRBV28 to TRBJ1-2; 8 bases align to TRBD1. Germline V gene data show CDR1 as MDHEN and CDR2 as SYDVKM. Trimming at V came to 3 bases and at J to 7 bases, leaving 4 bases not matched to a gene. The CDR3 is made up of 13 amino acids. The CDR3 DNA reads as TGTGCCAGCAGTTTCAGGGACAGGCGTGGCTACACCTTC. Amino acids: CASSFRDRRGYTF.

CDR3 sequence: CASSPHVGAQPQHF. CDR3 nucleotide sequence: TGTGCCAGCAGCCCCCACGTTGGGGCTCAGCCCCAGCATTTT. The chain carries TRBV6-2 or TRBV6-3 and TRBJ1-5, with a tentative D call TRBD1 (5 bases). The V gene lost 6 bases and the J gene lost 6 bases, with 15 bases spanning the gap. Germline CDR1 and CDR2: MNHEY and SVGEGT. CDR3 length equals 14 residues.